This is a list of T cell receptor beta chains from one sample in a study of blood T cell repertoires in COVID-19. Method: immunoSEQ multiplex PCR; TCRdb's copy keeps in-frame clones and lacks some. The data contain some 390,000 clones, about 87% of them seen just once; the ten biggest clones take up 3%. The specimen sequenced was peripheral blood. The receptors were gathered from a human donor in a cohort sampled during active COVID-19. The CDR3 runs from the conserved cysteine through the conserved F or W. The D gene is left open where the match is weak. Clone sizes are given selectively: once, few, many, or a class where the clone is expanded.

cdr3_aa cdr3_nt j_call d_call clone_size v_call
CASSSPGRSNQPQHF TGTGCCAGCAGCTCCCCAGGGAGGTCCAATCAGCCCCAGCATTTT TRBJ1-5 . . TRBV7-2
CASSPNTPSSYNSPLHF TGTGCCAGCTCACCAAATACCCCGAGCTCCTATAATTCACCCCTCCACTTT TRBJ1-6 . . TRBV18
CASRIRGINEQFF TGTGCCAGCAGGATCAGGGGTATCAATGAGCAGTTCTTC TRBJ2-1 . . TRBV3-1/TRBV3-2
CASSLGEPYEQYF TGCGCCAGCAGCTTAGGGGAACCCTACGAGCAGTACTTC TRBJ2-7 . . TRBV5-1
CASSLTSGGYTF TGTGCCAGCAGTTTGACTTCTGGGGGCTACACCTTC TRBJ1-2 . . TRBV28
CASSLLGARTGELFF TGTGCCAGCAGCTTACTGGGGGCGCGTACCGGGGAGCTGTTTTTT TRBJ2-2 . . TRBV7-2
CASSLDRGDYNSPLHF TGTGCCAGCAGCTTGGACAGGGGCGATTATAATTCACCCCTCCACTTT TRBJ1-6 TRBD1 once TRBV5-6
CASSPRQGADTGELFF TGTGCCAGCAGCCCCCGACAGGGGGCGGACACCGGGGAGCTGTTTTTT TRBJ2-2 TRBD1 once TRBV3-1/TRBV3-2
CASSPTGRPPLHF TGTGCCAGCTCACCGACAGGGAGGCCACCCCTCCACTTT TRBJ1-6 TRBD1 . TRBV18
CASRKQGAEEKLFF TGTGCCAGCAGGAAACAGGGGGCTGAGGAAAAACTGTTTTTT TRBJ1-4 TRBD1 . TRBV27
CASSEAGGGYYEQYF TGTGCCAGCAGTGAAGCCGGTGGAGGGTACTACGAGCAGTACTTC TRBJ2-7 . . TRBV2
CAISDRVASGNTIYF TGTGCCATCAGTGATCGGGTAGCCTCTGGAAACACCATATATTTT TRBJ1-3 . . TRBV10-3
CSVRPGLARDEQYF TGCAGCGTTAGACCCGGACTAGCGAGGGACGAGCAGTACTTC TRBJ2-7 TRBD2 . TRBV29-1
CALDSSGANVLTF TGTGCCTTGGACTCGTCTGGGGCCAACGTCCTGACTTTC TRBJ2-6 . . TRBV30
CAWSVGGVSEKLFF TGTGCCTGGAGTGTCGGAGGAGTGAGTGAAAAACTGTTTTTT TRBJ1-4 . . TRBV30
CASSLDRTDEQFF TGTGCCAGCAGCTTAGATCGGACAGATGAGCAGTTCTTC TRBJ2-1 . . TRBV11-3
CASSQSEVGIAAGANVLTF TGCGCCAGCAGTCAATCGGAGGTGGGGATTGCGGCCGGGGCCAACGTCCTGACTTTC TRBJ2-6 . . TRBV23-1
CASSITGGGGNSPLHF TGCGCCAGCAGCATTACAGGGGGCGGTGGTAATTCACCCCTCCACTTT TRBJ1-6 TRBD1 few TRBV5-1
CASSLVSGNSYNEQFF TGCGCCAGCAGCTTGGTATCGGGAAATTCCTACAATGAGCAGTTCTTC TRBJ2-1 . . TRBV5-1
CATRGTGGWYTEAFF TGTGCCACCCGAGGGACAGGGGGCTGGTACACTGAAGCTTTCTTT TRBJ1-1 TRBD1 once TRBV24-1
CAIRTSTGTMSSYEQYF TGTGCCATCAGGACCTCGACCGGGACTATGAGCTCCTACGAGCAGTACTTC TRBJ2-7 TRBD2 . TRBV10-3
CASSQQEWGWGGSYNEQFF TGCGCCAGCAGCCAGCAAGAATGGGGCTGGGGCGGGAGTTACAATGAGCAGTTCTTC TRBJ2-1 TRBD2 . TRBV4-1
CATQKGQNTGELFF TGTGCCACCCAAAAGGGACAGAACACCGGGGAGCTGTTTTTT TRBJ2-2 . few TRBV28
CASSQVGREGNTEAFF TGCGCCAGCAGCCAAGTGGGCAGGGAGGGGAACACTGAAGCTTTCTTT TRBJ1-1 . . TRBV4-1
CASSPLTESYEQYF TGTGCCAGCTCACCTCTGACTGAGTCCTACGAGCAGTACTTC TRBJ2-7 . . TRBV18
CASSPRTSGRMRAYEQYF TGTGCCAGTAGTCCCCGGACTAGCGGGAGGATGAGGGCCTACGAGCAGTACTTC TRBJ2-7 TRBD2 . TRBV19
CASTPTGGLAEAFF TGTGCCAGCACCCCGACAGGGGGCCTTGCTGAAGCTTTCTTT TRBJ1-1 TRBD1 . TRBV6-6
CASSVSPGGAVNYGYTF TGTGCCAGCAGCGTTTCCCCGGGGGGGGCGGTTAACTATGGCTACACCTTC TRBJ1-2 . once TRBV9
CASSLQPGQMNTEAFF TGCGCCAGCAGCCTTCAACCGGGACAGATGAACACTGAAGCTTTCTTT TRBJ1-1 TRBD1 . TRBV5-1
CASSLRTSGTYEQYF TGCGCCAGCAGCTTAAGGACTAGCGGAACCTACGAGCAGTACTTC TRBJ2-7 TRBD2 once TRBV5-1
CSVEEPWDRGHGAFF TGCAGCGTTGAGGAGCCTTGGGACAGGGGCCACGGGGCTTTCTTT TRBJ1-1 TRBD1 . TRBV29-1
CASSLESEFSYGYTF TGTGCCAGCAGCTTGGAGTCTGAGTTCTCCTATGGCTACACCTTC TRBJ1-2 . . TRBV5-5
CAWSVASGTQFF TGTGCCTGGAGTGTAGCTAGCGGGACGCAGTTCTTC TRBJ2-1 TRBD2 . TRBV30
CASSPPSGEDQETQYF TGTGCCAGCAGCCCGCCTAGCGGGGAGGACCAAGAGACCCAGTACTTC TRBJ2-5 TRBD2 once TRBV7-9
CAWAGGINGYTF TGTGCCTGGGCTGGGGGCATCAATGGCTACACCTTC TRBJ1-2 . . TRBV30
CASSPTGNTEAFF TGTGCCAGCAGCCCTACAGGGAACACTGAAGCTTTCTTT TRBJ1-1 . . TRBV9
CASSEATGNYGYTF TGTGCCAGCAGTGAAGCCACGGGGAACTATGGCTACACCTTC TRBJ1-2 . . TRBV2